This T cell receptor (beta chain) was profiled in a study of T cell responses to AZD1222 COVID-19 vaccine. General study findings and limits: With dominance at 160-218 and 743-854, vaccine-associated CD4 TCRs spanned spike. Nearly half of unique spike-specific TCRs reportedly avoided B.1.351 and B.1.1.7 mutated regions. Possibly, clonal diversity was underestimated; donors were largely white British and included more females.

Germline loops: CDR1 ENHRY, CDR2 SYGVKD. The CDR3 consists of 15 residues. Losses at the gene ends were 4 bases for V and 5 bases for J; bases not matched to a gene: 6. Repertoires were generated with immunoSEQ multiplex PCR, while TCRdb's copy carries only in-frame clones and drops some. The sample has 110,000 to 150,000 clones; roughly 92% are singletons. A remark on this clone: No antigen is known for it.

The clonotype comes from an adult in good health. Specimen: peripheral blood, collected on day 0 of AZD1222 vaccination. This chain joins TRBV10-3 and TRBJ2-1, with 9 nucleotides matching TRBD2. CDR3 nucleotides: TGTGCCATCAGTGGGCCGGGACTAGCAAACAATGAGCAGTTCTTC. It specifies CAISGPGLANNEQFF.